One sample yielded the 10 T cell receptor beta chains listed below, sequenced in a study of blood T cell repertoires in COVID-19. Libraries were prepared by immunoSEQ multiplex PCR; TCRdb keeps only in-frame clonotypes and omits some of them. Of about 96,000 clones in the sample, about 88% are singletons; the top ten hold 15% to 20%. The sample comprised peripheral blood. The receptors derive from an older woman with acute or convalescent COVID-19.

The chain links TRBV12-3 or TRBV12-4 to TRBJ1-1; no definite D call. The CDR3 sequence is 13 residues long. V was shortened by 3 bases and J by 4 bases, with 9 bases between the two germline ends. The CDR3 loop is CASSFSESTEAFF. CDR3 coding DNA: TGTGCCAGCAGTTTTAGCGAGAGCACTGAAGCTTTCTTT.

This CDR3 is CASSAGGTGGFEQYF. CDR3 sequence (DNA): TGTGCCAGCAGCGCCGGCGGGACAGGGGGGTTCGAGCAGTACTTC. The chain couples TRBV9 to TRBJ2-7, with TRBD1 identical over 11 bases. Looked up from germline, CDR1 is SGDLS and CDR2 is YYNGEE. CDR3 length equals 15 residues. V lost 3 bases and J lost 6; bases outside the gene matches: 8.

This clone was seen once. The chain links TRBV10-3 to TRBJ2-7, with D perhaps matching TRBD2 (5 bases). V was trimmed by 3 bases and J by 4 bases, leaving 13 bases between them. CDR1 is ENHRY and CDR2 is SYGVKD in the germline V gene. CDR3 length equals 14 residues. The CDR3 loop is CAISERGSRYEQYF. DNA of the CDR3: TGTGCCATCAGTGAAAGAGGGAGTCGATACGAGCAGTACTTC.

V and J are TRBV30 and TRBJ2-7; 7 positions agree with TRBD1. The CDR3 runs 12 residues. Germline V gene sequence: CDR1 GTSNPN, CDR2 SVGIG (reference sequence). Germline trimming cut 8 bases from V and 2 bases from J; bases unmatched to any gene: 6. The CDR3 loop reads CALDRDTYEQYF. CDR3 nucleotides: TGTGCCCTAGACAGGGATACCTACGAGCAGTACTTC.

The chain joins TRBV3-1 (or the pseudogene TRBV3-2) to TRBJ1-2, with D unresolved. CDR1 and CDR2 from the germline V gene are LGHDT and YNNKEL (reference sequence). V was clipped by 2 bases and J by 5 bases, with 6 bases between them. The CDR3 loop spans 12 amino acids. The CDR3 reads CASSQLDYGYTF. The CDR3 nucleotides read TGTGCCAGCAGCCAATTAGATTATGGCTACACCTTC.

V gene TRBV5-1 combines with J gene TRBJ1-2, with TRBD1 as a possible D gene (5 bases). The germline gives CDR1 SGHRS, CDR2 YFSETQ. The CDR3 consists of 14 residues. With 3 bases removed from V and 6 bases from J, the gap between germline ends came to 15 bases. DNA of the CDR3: TGCGCCAGCAGCTCGGACACGCTCCTGAATGGCTACACCTTC. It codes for CASSSDTLLNGYTF.

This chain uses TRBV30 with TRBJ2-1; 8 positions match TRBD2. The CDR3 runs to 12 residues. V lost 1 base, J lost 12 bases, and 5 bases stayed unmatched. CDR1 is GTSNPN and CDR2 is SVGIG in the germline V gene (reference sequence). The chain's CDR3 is CAWSGGGLVQFF. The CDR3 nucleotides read TGTGCCTGGAGTGGCGGGGGGTTGGTGCAGTTCTTC.

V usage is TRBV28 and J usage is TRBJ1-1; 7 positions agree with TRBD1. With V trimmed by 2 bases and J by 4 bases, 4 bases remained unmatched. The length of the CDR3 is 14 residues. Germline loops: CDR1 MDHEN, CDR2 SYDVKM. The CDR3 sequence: CASSLIRGSTEAFF. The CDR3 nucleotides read TGTGCCAGCAGTTTAATCAGGGGGAGCACTGAAGCTTTCTTT.

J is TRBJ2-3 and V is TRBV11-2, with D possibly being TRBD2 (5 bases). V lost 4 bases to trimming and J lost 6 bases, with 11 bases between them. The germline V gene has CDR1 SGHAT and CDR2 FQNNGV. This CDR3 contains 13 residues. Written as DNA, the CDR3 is TGTGCCAGCAGCTGGACTGCCCGGGATACGCAGTATTTT. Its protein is CASSWTARDTQYF.

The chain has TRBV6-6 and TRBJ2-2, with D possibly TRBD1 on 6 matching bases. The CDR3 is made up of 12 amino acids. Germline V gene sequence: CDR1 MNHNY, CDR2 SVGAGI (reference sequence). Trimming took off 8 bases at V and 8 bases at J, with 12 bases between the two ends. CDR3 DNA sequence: TGTGCCAGCGCCTACAGGGAGGGGGAGCTGTTTTTT. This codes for CASAYREGELFF.